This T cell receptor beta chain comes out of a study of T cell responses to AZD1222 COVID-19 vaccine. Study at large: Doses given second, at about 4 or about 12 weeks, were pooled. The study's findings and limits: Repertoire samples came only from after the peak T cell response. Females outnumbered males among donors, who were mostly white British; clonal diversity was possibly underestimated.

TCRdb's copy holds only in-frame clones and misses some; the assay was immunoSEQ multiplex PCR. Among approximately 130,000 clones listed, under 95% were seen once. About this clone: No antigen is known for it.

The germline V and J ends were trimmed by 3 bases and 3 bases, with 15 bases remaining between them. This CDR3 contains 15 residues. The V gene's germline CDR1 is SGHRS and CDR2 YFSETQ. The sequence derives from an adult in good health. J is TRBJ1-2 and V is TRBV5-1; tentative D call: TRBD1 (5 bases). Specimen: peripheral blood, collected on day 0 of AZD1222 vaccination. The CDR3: CASSSGAQGDYGYTF. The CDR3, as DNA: TGCGCCAGCAGCTCTGGGGCTCAGGGTGACTATGGCTACACCTTC.